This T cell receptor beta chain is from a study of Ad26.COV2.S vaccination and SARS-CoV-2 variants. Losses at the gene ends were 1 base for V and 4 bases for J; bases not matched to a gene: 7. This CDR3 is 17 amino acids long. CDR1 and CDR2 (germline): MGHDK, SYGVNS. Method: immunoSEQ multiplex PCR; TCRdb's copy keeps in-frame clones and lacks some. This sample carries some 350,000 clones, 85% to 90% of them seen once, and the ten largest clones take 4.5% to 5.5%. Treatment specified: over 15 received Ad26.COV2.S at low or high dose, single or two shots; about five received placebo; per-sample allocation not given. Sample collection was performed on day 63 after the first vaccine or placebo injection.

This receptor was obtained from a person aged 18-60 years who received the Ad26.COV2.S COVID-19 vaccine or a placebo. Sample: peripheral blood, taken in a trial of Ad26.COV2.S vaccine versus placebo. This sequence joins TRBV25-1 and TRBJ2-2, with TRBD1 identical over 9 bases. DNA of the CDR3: TGTGCCAGCAGTGAATTTAGAGGACAGGGGAGCACCGGGGAGCTGTTTTTT. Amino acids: CASSEFRGQGSTGELFF.